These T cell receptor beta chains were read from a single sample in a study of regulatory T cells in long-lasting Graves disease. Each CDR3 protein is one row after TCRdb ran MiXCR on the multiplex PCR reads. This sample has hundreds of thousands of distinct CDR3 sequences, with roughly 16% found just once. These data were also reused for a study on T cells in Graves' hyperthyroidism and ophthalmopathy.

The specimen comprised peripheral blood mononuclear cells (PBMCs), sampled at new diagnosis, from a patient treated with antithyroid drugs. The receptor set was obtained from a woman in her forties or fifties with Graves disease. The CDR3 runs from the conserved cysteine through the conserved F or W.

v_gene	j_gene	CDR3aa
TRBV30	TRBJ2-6	CAWASGANVLTF
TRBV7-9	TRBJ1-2	CASSSPTAAYTF
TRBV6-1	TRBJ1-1	CASSALRMSTEAFF
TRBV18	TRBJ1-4	CASSPSQVARAKLFF
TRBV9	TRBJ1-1	CASSGRGTNTEAFF
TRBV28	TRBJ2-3	CASSKTWGQGLRSDTQYF
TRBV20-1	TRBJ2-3	CSARVRNTDTQYF
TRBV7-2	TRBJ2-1	CASSPFGGEQFF
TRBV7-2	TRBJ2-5	CASSSSYPQREWETQYF
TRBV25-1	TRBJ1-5	CASSETGIRQPQHF
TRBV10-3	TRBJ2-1	CAISTGLASGNEQFF
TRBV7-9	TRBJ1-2	CASSEGLGVEGYTF
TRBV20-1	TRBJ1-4	CSARREGQSNEKLFF
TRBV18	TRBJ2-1	CASSPTGKSSYNEQFF
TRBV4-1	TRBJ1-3	CASSQDQEVGNTIYF
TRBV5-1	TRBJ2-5	CASSLENRETQYF
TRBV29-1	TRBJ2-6	CSVVGGTSGANVLTF
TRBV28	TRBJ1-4	CASSLPGTPNEKLFF
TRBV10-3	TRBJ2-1	CAISEWILAGGNNEQFF
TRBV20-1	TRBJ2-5	CSARDGVAGRRETQYF
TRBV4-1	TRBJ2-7	CASSPHQGDAYEQYF
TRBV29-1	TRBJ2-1	CSVNRKGGDSNEQFF
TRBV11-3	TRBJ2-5	CASTRGRGSQETQYF
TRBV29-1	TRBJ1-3	CSVTGTGNTIYF
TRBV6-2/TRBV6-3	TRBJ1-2	CASADRNYGYTF
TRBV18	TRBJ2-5	CASSPPGTYIGETQYF
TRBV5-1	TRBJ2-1	CASSDRLAGGNYNEQFF
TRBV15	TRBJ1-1	CATSRPGTGNTEAFF
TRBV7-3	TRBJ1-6	CASSRGGNNSPLHF
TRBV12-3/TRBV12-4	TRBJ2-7	CASSFRLGREEQYF
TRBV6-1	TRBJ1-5	CASSGVQGGHQPQHF
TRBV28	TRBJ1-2	CASSTDYGYTF
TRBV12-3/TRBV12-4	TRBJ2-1	CASSLSRGLYNEQFF
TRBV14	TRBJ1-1	CASSQLGGLVTEAFF
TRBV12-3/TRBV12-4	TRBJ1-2	CASSFRGTGGYTF
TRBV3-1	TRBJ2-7	CASSQVPGAYEQYF
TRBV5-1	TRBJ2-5	CASSLAAGREETQYF
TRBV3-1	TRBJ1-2	CASSQDLVAGLYGYTF
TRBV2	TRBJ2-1	CASRPEHLGQFF
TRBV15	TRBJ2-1	CATSRDVANPSHEQFF
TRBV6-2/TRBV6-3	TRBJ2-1	CASSAGEWNEQFF